The clone carrying this T cell receptor beta chain was seen ten or more times. V was shortened by 0 bases and J by 1 base, with 7 bases between the two germline ends. Germline CDR1 DFQATT, CDR2 SNEGSKA (reference sequence). The CDR3 has 14 residues. Library preparation (for TCRbeta) was performed with unique molecular identifiers. Each CDR3 protein is one row after TCRdb ran MiXCR on the PCR reads. Of 100,000 or so distinct CDR3 sequences listed, roughly 7.6% are singletons. This record comes from a study of T-cell reconstitution after alpha-beta-depleted transplantation in children. This chain links TRBV20-1 with TRBJ2-4; a weak D match, TRBD1 (6 bases). The sample was PBMCs, taken before TCRalphabeta/CD19-depleted stem cell transplant. This receptor was taken from a boy under 10 years old with acute lymphoblastic leukemia, due to receive a stem cell transplant. CDR3: CSARDTGAKNIQYF. The CDR3 bases are TGCAGTGCTAGAGATACAGGGGCCAAAAACATTCAGTACTTC.